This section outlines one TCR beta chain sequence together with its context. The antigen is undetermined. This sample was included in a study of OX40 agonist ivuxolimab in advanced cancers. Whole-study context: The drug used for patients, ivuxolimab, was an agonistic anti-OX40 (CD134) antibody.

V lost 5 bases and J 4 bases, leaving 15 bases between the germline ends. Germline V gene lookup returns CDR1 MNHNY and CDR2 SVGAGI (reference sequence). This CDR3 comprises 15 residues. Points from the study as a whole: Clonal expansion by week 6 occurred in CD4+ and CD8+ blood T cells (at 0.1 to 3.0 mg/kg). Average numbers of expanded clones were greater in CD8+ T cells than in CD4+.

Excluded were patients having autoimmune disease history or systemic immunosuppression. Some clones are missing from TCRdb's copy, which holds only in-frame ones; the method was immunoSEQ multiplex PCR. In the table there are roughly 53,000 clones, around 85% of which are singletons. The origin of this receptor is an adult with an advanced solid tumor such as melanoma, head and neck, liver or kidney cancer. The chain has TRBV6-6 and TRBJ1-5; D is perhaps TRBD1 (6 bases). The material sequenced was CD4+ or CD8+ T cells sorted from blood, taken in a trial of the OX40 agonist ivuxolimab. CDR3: CASSLQGRGNQPQHF. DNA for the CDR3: TGTGCCAGCAGTCTTCAGGGTAGGGGGAATCAGCCCCAGCATTTT.